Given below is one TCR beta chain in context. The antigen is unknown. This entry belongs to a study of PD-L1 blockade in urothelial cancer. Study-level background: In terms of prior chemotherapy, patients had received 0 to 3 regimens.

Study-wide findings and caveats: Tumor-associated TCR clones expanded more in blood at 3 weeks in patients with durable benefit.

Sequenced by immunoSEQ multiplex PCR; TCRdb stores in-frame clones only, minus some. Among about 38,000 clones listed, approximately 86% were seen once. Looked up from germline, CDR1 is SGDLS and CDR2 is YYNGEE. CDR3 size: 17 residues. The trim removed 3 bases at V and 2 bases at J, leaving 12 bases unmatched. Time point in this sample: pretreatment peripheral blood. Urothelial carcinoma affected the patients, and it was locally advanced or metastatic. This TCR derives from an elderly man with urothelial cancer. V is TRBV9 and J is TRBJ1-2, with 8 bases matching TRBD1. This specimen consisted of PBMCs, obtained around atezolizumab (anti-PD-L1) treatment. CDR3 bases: TGTGCCAGCAGCGCATCCCCGGTGACAGGGGAGAACTATGGCTACACCTTC. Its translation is CASSASPVTGENYGYTF.